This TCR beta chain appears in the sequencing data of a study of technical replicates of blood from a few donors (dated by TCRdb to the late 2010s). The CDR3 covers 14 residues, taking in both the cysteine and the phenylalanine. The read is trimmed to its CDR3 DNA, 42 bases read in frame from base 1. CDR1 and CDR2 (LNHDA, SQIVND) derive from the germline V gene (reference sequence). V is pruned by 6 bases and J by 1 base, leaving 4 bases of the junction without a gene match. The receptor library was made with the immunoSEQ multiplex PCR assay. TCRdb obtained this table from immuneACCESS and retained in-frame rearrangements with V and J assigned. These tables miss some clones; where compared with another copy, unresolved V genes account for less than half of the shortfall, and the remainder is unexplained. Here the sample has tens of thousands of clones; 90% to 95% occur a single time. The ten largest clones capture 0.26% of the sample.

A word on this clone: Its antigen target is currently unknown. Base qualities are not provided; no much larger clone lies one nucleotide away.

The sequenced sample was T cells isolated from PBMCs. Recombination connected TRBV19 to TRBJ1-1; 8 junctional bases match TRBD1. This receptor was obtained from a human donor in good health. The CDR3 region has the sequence CASSAGTGNTEAFF. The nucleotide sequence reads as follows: TGTGCCAGTAGCGCCGGGACAGGGAACACTGAAGCTTTCTTT.